This T cell receptor (beta chain) was recorded in a study of blood T cell repertoires in COVID-19. Study at large: Material from acute and convalescent COVID-19 was sourced from the United States, Italy and Spain. From T cells, B-cell-depleted T cells, or PBMCs came the material, which was cDNA or gDNA.

V shed 0 bases and J 5 bases; nucleotides not matched to a gene: 6. Germline V lookup: CDR1 SGHRS, CDR2 YFSETQ. The length of the CDR3 is 17 residues. Original processing methods: It was from reference gene primer amplification that nucleated cell counts were estimated. Sequenced by immunoSEQ multiplex PCR; TCRdb stores in-frame clones only, minus some. V, J and clone size reflect that table, while D and trimming were determined from the DNA. The sample holds about 160,000 clones, 75% to 90% seen once. The rearrangement links TRBV5-1 to TRBJ1-6; 9 nucleotides line up with TRBD1. Specimen: peripheral blood. This receptor was identified in a man older than 75 with acute or convalescent COVID-19. DNA of the CDR3: TGCGCCAGCAGCTTGGGTTCGGGACAGGGCAATAATTCACCCCTCCACTTT. This codes for CASSLGSGQGNNSPLHF.